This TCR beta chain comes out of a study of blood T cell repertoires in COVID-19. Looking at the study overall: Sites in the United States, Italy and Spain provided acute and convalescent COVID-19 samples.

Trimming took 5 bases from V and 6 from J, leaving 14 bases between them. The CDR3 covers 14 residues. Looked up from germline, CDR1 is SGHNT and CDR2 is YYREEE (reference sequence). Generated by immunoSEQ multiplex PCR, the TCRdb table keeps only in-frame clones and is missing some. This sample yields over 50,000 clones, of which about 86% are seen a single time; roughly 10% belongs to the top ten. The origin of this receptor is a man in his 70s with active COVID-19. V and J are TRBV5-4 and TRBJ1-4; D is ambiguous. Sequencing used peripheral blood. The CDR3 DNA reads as TGTGCCAGCAGAACTGCCGGAGATTATGAAAAACTGTTTTTT. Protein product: CASRTAGDYEKLFF.